These T cell receptor beta chains were read from a single sample in a study of T-cell memory formation after mild COVID-19. Using its own MiXCR run on the 5' RACE reads, TCRdb lists one record per CDR3 protein. The table records about 210,000 distinct CDR3 sequences, over 9.5% of them present only once. Sequenced: PBMCs or a T cell subset sorted from them (not recorded which). The origin of the receptors is a man younger than 30 who had mild COVID-19 (a few samples of this study predate the infection). Cell type and time point are not known. The CDR3 runs from the conserved cysteine through the conserved F or W. Each record gives: CDR3 length, clone size, J gene, V gene, D gene, CDR3 protein, CDR3 DNA. A D gene is named only where the DNA matches it firmly. Where a row states a size, it is once, few, many or the class of an expanded clone; other rows omit it.

CDR3 length: 13; clone size: few; J gene: TRBJ1-2; V gene: TRBV11-2; D gene: NA; CDR3 protein: CASSPREDYGYTF; CDR3 DNA: TGTGCCAGCAGCCCCAGGGAGGACTATGGCTACACCTTC
CDR3 length: 14; clone size: once; J gene: TRBJ2-5; V gene: TRBV7-2; D gene: NA; CDR3 protein: CASSFFTGIETQYF; CDR3 DNA: TGTGCCAGCAGCTTCTTCACAGGGATTGAGACCCAGTACTTC
CDR3 length: 15; clone size: few; J gene: TRBJ1-3; V gene: TRBV5-1; D gene: NA; CDR3 protein: CASSLHAGYGNTIYF; CDR3 DNA: TGCGCCAGCAGCTTGCATGCAGGGTACGGAAACACCATATATTTT
CDR3 length: 13; clone size: few; J gene: TRBJ1-3; V gene: TRBV20-1; D gene: NA; CDR3 protein: CSARTDYRNTIYF; CDR3 DNA: TGCAGTGCTAGGACAGACTATAGGAACACCATATATTTT
CDR3 length: 15; clone size: few; J gene: TRBJ2-7; V gene: TRBV7-9; D gene: NA; CDR3 protein: CASSRSAGRDYEQYF; CDR3 DNA: TGTGCCAGCTCTCGGTCCGCGGGCCGGGACTACGAGCAGTACTTC
CDR3 length: 11; clone size: NA; J gene: TRBJ1-4; V gene: TRBV19; D gene: NA; CDR3 protein: CASSIAEKLFF; CDR3 DNA: TGTGCCAGTAGTATAGCGGAAAAACTGTTTTTT
CDR3 length: 14; clone size: NA; J gene: TRBJ1-1; V gene: TRBV12-3/TRBV12-4; D gene: TRBD1; CDR3 protein: CASRGGRGVTEAFF; CDR3 DNA: TGTGCCAGCCGAGGGGGCAGGGGAGTCACTGAAGCTTTCTTT
CDR3 length: 16; clone size: NA; J gene: TRBJ2-2; V gene: TRBV11-1; D gene: TRBD1; CDR3 protein: CASSPGQGASTGELFF; CDR3 DNA: TGTGCCAGCAGCCCTGGACAGGGGGCTAGCACCGGGGAGCTGTTTTTT
CDR3 length: 15; clone size: few; J gene: TRBJ1-5; V gene: TRBV5-4; D gene: NA; CDR3 protein: CASSLGGGLRQPQHF; CDR3 DNA: TGTGCCAGCAGCTTGGGTGGGGGACTCCGACAGCCCCAGCATTTT
CDR3 length: 15; clone size: many; J gene: TRBJ1-6; V gene: TRBV5-1; D gene: NA; CDR3 protein: CASSLEGQRNSPLHF; CDR3 DNA: TGCGCCAGCAGCTTGGAGGGACAACGTAATTCACCCCTCCACTTT
CDR3 length: 14; clone size: NA; J gene: TRBJ2-3; V gene: TRBV7-3; D gene: NA; CDR3 protein: CASSEGQSTDTQYF; CDR3 DNA: TGTGCCAGCAGCGAAGGACAGAGCACAGATACGCAGTATTTT
CDR3 length: 14; clone size: few; J gene: TRBJ1-5; V gene: TRBV6-5; D gene: NA; CDR3 protein: CASRDQGTNQPQHF; CDR3 DNA: TGTGCCAGCAGGGACCAGGGGACCAATCAGCCCCAGCATTTT
CDR3 length: 11; clone size: NA; J gene: TRBJ2-1; V gene: TRBV24-1; D gene: NA; CDR3 protein: CATSVGREQFF; CDR3 DNA: TGTGCCACCAGTGTTGGGCGGGAGCAGTTCTTC
CDR3 length: 12; clone size: NA; J gene: TRBJ1-2; V gene: TRBV11-2; D gene: NA; CDR3 protein: CASSIQGVGYTF; CDR3 DNA: TGTGCCAGCAGCATCCAGGGAGTGGGCTACACCTTC
CDR3 length: 17; clone size: NA; J gene: TRBJ2-5; V gene: TRBV7-2; D gene: TRBD2; CDR3 protein: CASSLSGRRGGIETQYF; CDR3 DNA: TGTGCCAGCAGCTTAAGTGGGCGGCGGGGGGGCATCGAGACCCAGTACTTC
CDR3 length: 13; clone size: few; J gene: TRBJ1-4; V gene: TRBV20-1; D gene: NA; CDR3 protein: CSARRGRKEKLFF; CDR3 DNA: TGCAGTGCTAGGAGGGGTAGAAAGGAAAAACTGTTTTTT
CDR3 length: 14; clone size: NA; J gene: TRBJ2-5; V gene: TRBV7-2; D gene: NA; CDR3 protein: CASSLARSQETQYF; CDR3 DNA: TGTGCCAGCAGCTTAGCGCGGTCACAAGAGACCCAGTACTTC
CDR3 length: 16; clone size: few; J gene: TRBJ2-6; V gene: TRBV9; D gene: NA; CDR3 protein: CASSPLGVSGANVLTF; CDR3 DNA: TGTGCCAGCAGCCCCCTTGGCGTCTCTGGGGCCAACGTCCTGACTTTC
CDR3 length: 17; clone size: NA; J gene: TRBJ2-1; V gene: TRBV21-1; D gene: NA; CDR3 protein: CASSKASSKSSYNEQFF; CDR3 DNA: TGTGCCAGCAGCAAAGCCTCTTCAAAGAGCTCCTACAATGAGCAGTTCTTC